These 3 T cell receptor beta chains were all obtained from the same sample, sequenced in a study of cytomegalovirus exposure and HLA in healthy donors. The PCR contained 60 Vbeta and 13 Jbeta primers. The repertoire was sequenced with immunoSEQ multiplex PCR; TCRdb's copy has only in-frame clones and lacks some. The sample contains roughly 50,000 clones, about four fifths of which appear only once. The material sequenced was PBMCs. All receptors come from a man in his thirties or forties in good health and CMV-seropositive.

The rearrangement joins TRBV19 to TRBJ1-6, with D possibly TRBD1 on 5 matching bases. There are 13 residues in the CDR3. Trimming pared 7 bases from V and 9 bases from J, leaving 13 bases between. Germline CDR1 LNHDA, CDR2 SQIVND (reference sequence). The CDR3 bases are TGTGCCAGTATTGAGCAGGGTGGTTCACCCCTCCACTTT. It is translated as CASIEQGGSPLHF.

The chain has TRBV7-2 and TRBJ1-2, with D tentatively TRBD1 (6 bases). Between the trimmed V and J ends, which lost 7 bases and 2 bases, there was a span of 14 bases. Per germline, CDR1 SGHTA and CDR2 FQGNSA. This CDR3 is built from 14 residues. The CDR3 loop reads CASITGRRNYGYTF. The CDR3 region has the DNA TGTGCCAGCATAACAGGGCGGAGGAACTATGGCTACACCTTC.

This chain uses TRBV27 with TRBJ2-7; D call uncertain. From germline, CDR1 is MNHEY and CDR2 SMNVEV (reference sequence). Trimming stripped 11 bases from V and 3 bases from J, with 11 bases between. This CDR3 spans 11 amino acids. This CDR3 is CAVLSRYEQYF. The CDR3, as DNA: TGTGCCGTTCTGTCCCGCTACGAGCAGTACTTC.